The 11 T cell receptor beta chains given below trace back to one sample, sequenced in a study of graft-versus-host responses after intestinal transplantation. Sequenced by immunoSEQ multiplex PCR; TCRdb stores in-frame clones only, minus some. The table includes about 120,000 clones, 85% to 95% detected once. These receptors lack a known antigen. The material was unstimulated CD8+ T cells sorted from spleen or lymph node cells, obtained before intestinal transplant. Receptor source: a human donor who received an intestinal transplant.

This clone was recorded only once. The V and J genes are TRBV6-5 and TRBJ2-1; 8 positions agree with TRBD2. After removal of 6 bases from V and 0 bases from J, the junction contained 4 bases not matched to a gene. In germline, CDR1 is MNHEY, CDR2 SVGAGI. CDR3 length: 15 amino acids. In DNA form, the CDR3 reads TGTGCCAGCAGCCACAGCGGGAGCTCCTACAATGAGCAGTTCTTC. Translated: CASSHSGSSYNEQFF.

This chain joins TRBV19 and TRBJ1-1; 9 nucleotides agree with TRBD1. Losses at the gene ends were 6 bases for V and 0 bases for J; bases not matched to a gene: 5. The CDR3 extends over 15 amino acids. Germline CDR1 is LNHDA and CDR2 is SQIVND (reference sequence). The CDR3 spells CASRSDRGLNTEAFF. CDR3 nucleotides: TGTGCCAGTAGATCGGACAGGGGATTGAACACTGAAGCTTTCTTT.

This clone has just one count. The chain is built from TRBV9 and TRBJ1-5; possibly TRBD1 for D (5 bases). Germline-derived CDR1 and CDR2 are SGDLS and YYNGEE. Trimming cost V 4 bases and J 2 bases, with 13 bases left between them. This CDR3 region has 15 residues. The CDR3 reads CASSPHGGGNQPQHF. DNA for the CDR3: TGTGCCAGCAGCCCCCATGGAGGGGGCAATCAGCCCCAGCATTTT.

The rearrangement links TRBV19 to TRBJ2-7; 8 bases match TRBD1. Germline values: CDR1 LNHDA, CDR2 SQIVND (reference sequence). Trimming removed 5 bases from V and 2 bases from J; junction bases left unmatched: 5. This CDR3 contains 14 residues. CDR3 sequence reads: CASSPGGFAYEQYF. The CDR3 bases are TGTGCCAGTAGTCCAGGGGGCTTCGCCTACGAGCAGTACTTC.

In its sample, this clone was seen once. The V call is TRBV25-1, the J call TRBJ1-2; TRBD1 agrees at 7 bases. This CDR3 has 15 amino acids. J gave up 5 bases and V 3 bases, and 9 bases lay outside the gene matches. Germline CDR1 reads MGHDK; CDR2 reads SYGVNS. DNA for the CDR3: TGTGCCAGCAGTGACCTTACCGGGACAGCATATGGCTACACCTTC. Translated: CASSDLTGTAYGYTF.

V usage is TRBV4-2 and J usage is TRBJ1-3; D ambiguous. Trimming shortened V by 6 bases and J by 3 bases, and 12 bases separated the two germline ends. The length of the CDR3 is 14 residues. In germline, CDR1 is LGHNA, CDR2 YNFKEQ. CDR3 region: CASSPDEGGNTIYF. In DNA form, the CDR3 reads TGTGCCAGCAGTCCCGATGAGGGTGGAAACACCATATATTTT.

The V gene is TRBV27, the J gene TRBJ1-2, with no clear D. There are 10 residues in the CDR3. Germline loops: CDR1 MNHEY, CDR2 SMNVEV (reference sequence). The V and J ends lost 6 bases and 5 bases respectively, with 4 bases between them. The CDR3 sequence is CASREYGYTF. CDR3 DNA sequence: TGTGCCAGCAGAGAATATGGCTACACCTTC.

A note on this clone: Other DNA sequences in this specimen translate into the identical CDR3. V gene TRBV28 combines with J gene TRBJ2-1; D is ambiguous. The CDR3 runs 14 residues. Germline assignment: CDR1 MDHEN and CDR2 SYDVKM. Trimming cost V 6 bases and J 8 bases, with 17 bases left between them. Here the CDR3 DNA reads TGTGCCAGCAGCTTCTGGAGTCTCGGCGATGAGCAGTTCTTC. Translated: CASSFWSLGDEQFF.

The chain employs TRBV11-3 and TRBJ2-1, with 7 bases lining up with TRBD2. This CDR3 contains 13 residues. Germline V gene data show CDR1 as SGHNT and CDR2 as YENEEA. The V segment lost 1 base and the J segment 6 bases; nucleotides outside the gene matches: 0. The DNA for the CDR3 is TGTGCCAGCAGCTTAGGGACTAGCAATGAGCAGTTCTTC. Protein: CASSLGTSNEQFF.

J is TRBJ2-6 and V is TRBV28, with TRBD1 identical over 9 bases. Trimming removed 4 bases from V and 0 bases from J; junction bases left unmatched: 4. The CDR3 totals 17 residues. The germline gives CDR1 MDHEN, CDR2 SYDVKM. CDR3 nucleotides: TGTGCCAGCAGTTCGACAGGGGGGAACTCTGGGGCCAACGTCCTGACTTTC. As protein: CASSSTGGNSGANVLTF.

This chain uses TRBV14 with TRBJ2-7; the match to TRBD1 covers 7 bases. This CDR3 has 19 residues. Per germline, CDR1 SGHDN and CDR2 FVKESK. Trimming took 4 bases from V and 2 from J; bases not matched to a gene: 20. CDR3 loop: CASSLRGQTVWYSTYEQYF. The CDR3 bases are TGTGCCAGCAGCCTCAGGGGACAGACTGTTTGGTATAGTACCTACGAGCAGTACTTC.